The 15 T cell receptor beta chains given below trace back to one sample, sequenced in a study of cytomegalovirus exposure and HLA in healthy donors. 60 Vbeta and 13 Jbeta primers were used in PCR. Method: immunoSEQ multiplex PCR; TCRdb's copy keeps in-frame clones and lacks some. The table includes about 120,000 clones, 80% detected once. The sample was PBMCs. These TCRs come from a human donor in good health.

This rearrangement joins TRBV9 to TRBJ2-3; D call uncertain. The CDR3 has 14 residues. Trimming stripped 0 bases from V and 0 bases from J, with 5 bases between. Germline assignment: CDR1 SGDLS and CDR2 YYNGEE. CDR3 residues: CASSVGASTDTQYF. The CDR3 DNA follows: TGTGCCAGCAGCGTAGGGGCAAGCACAGATACGCAGTATTTT.

This clone was seen only once. The rearrangement uses TRBV21-1 and TRBJ2-7; the D call in the table, TRBD2, was not verified against the DNA. TRBV21-1 counts as a pseudogene. The CDR3 consists of 17 residues. CDR3 DNA sequence: TGTGCCAGCAGCAAACCCCGCAGTTTGGTAGCGGGGGCCCTGCAGTACTTC. This sequence encodes CASSKPRSLVAGALQYF.

This clone was seen just once. V usage is TRBV15 and J usage is TRBJ1-6; 7 bases line up with TRBD1. The CDR3 has 15 residues. In germline, CDR1 is LNHNV, CDR2 YYDKDF (reference sequence). V lost 3 bases and J lost 12; bases outside the gene matches: 11. CDR3 DNA: TGTGCCACCAGCAGCGGACAGGCAGGAGGGCGACCCCTCCACTTT. As protein: CATSSGQAGGRPLHF.

The chain combines TRBV9 with TRBJ1-6; tentative D call: TRBD1 (5 bases). V was shortened by 0 bases and J by 10 bases, with 8 bases between the two germline ends. CDR1 is SGDLS, CDR2 YYNGEE, per germline. The CDR3 contains 13 residues. The DNA for the CDR3 is TGTGCCAGCAGCGTAGACCCAGGGTCACCCCTCCACTTT. Translated: CASSVDPGSPLHF.

The chain combines TRBV2 with TRBJ1-1; the D gene is possibly TRBD1 (5 bases). V was clipped by 7 bases and J by 0 bases, with 21 bases between them. The germline V gene encodes CDR1 SNHLY and CDR2 FYNNEI. The CDR3 length is 17 residues. The chain's CDR3 is CASTEGAGGYMNTEAFF. The CDR3 coding sequence is TGTGCCAGCACTGAGGGCGCGGGGGGGTACATGAACACTGAAGCTTTCTTT.

This chain links TRBV6-5 with TRBJ1-1, with no clear D. CDR1 and CDR2 from the germline V gene are MNHEY and SVGAGI. The CDR3 loop spans 13 amino acids. V dropped 5 bases and J dropped 3 bases, with 10 bases sitting between them. DNA for the CDR3: TGTGCCAGCAGTGTTAACTCCCACACTGAAGCTTTCTTT. This codes for CASSVNSHTEAFF.

This clone was observed a handful of times. CDR3 DNA: TGTGCCAGCAGCTTAATGGTGGGAGCGGGTGCCTACGAGCAGTACTTC. Encoded protein: CASSLMVGAGAYEQYF. The chain uses TRBV7-9 and TRBJ2-7; perhaps TRBD2 as D (6 bases). Germline V gene lookup returns CDR1 SEHNR and CDR2 FQNEAQ (reference sequence). The CDR3 has 16 amino acids. V lost 2 bases and J 2 bases, leaving 16 bases between the germline ends.

The genes are TRBV28 and TRBJ1-5; 7 bases are a match to TRBD1. Germline CDR1 and CDR2: MDHEN and SYDVKM. The CDR3 consists of 14 residues. After removal of 5 bases from V and 6 bases from J, the junction contained 7 bases not matched to a gene. In DNA form, the CDR3 reads TGTGCCAGCAGTCGTGACAGGGTCGGTCAGCCCCAGCATTTT. Translating it yields CASSRDRVGQPQHF.

Notes on this clone: A read error may produce the germline difference seen at one junction end. V gene TRBV7-2 combines with J gene TRBJ1-2; D is uncertain. The germline V gene encodes CDR1 SGHTA and CDR2 FQGNSA. This CDR3 spans 13 amino acids. CDR3 in DNA: TGTGCCAGCAGCTTAGCCACAGCGGACGCCGGCGCCTTC. Protein product: CASSLATADAGAF.

This clone appeared once. The chain recombines TRBV2 with TRBJ1-1; D possibly corresponds to TRBD1 (5 bases). Trimming left V 5 bases short and J 3 bases short, with 10 bases between. This CDR3 comprises 13 residues. Germline V gene lookup returns CDR1 SNHLY and CDR2 FYNNEI. CDR3 region: CASSPGRDTEAFF. The CDR3 bases are TGTGCCAGCAGTCCTGGCAGGGACACTGAAGCTTTCTTT.

This clone was picked up one time. The chain's CDR3 is CASSGTSGGAYNEQFF. DNA for the CDR3: TGTGCCAGCAGCGGGACTAGCGGGGGGGCCTACAATGAGCAGTTCTTC. This chain uses TRBV9 with TRBJ2-1; 15 nucleotides match TRBD2. CDR1 is SGDLS, CDR2 YYNGEE, per germline. V lost 3 bases, J lost 2 bases, and 0 bases stayed unmatched. The CDR3 totals 16 residues.

The chain employs TRBV11-1 and TRBJ1-1; D not certain. Germline CDR1 reads SGHAT; CDR2 reads FQDESV (reference sequence). The CDR3 covers 12 residues. Trimming pared 1 base from V and 11 bases from J, leaving 11 bases between. The CDR3 DNA follows: TGTGCCAGCAGCTTAGAATCCAGCGGGGCTTTCTTT. It yields the protein CASSLESSGAFF.

The V call is TRBV10-3, the J call TRBJ1-4, with TRBD1 as a possible D gene (6 bases). The CDR3 covers 17 residues. The germline V and J ends were trimmed by 2 bases and 4 bases, with 17 bases remaining between them. Germline V gene data show CDR1 as ENHRY and CDR2 as SYGVKD. CDR3 residues: CAISEQGISTLNEKLFF. The CDR3 DNA follows: TGTGCCATCAGTGAGCAGGGGATATCGACCCTTAATGAAAAACTGTTTTTT.

This clone has a handful of counts. The CDR3 bases are TGTGCCAGCAGTTACTCCCCGAGGAACACTGAAGCTTTCTTT. It is translated as CASSYSPRNTEAFF. J is TRBJ1-1 and V is TRBV6-6; D gene ambiguous. CDR1 MNHNY and CDR2 SVGAGI come from the germline V gene (reference sequence). The CDR3 sequence is 14 residues long. The V and J ends lost 0 bases and 1 base respectively, with 6 bases between them.

The chain employs TRBV18 and TRBJ2-7, with D maybe TRBD2 (5 bases). The CDR3 consists of 14 residues. Germline CDR1 KGHSH, CDR2 LQKENI. V lost 3 bases and J lost 0, with 9 bases in between. CDR3 loop: CASSPAGASYEQYF. The CDR3 DNA reads as TGTGCCAGCTCACCGGCGGGCGCCTCCTACGAGCAGTACTTC.